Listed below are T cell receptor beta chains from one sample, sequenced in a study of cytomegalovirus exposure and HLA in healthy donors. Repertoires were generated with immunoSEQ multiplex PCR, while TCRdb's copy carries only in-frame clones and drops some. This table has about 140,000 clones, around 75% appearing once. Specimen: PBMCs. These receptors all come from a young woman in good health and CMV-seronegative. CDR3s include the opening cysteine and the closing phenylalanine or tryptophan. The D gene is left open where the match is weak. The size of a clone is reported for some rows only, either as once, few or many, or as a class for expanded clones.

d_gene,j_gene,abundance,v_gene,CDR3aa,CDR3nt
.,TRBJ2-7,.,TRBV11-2,CASSLAQVYEQYF,TGTGCCAGCAGCTTAGCACAGGTCTACGAGCAGTACTTC
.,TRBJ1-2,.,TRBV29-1,CSVDGHNGYTF,TGCAGCGTTGATGGGCACAATGGCTACACCTTC
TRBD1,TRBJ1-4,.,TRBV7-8,CASRRRQGANEKLFF,TGTGCCAGCAGACGCAGACAGGGTGCAAATGAAAAACTGTTTTTT
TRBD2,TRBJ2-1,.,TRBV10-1,CASSESGGLNEQFF,TGCGCCAGCAGTGAGTCGGGGGGGTTGAATGAGCAGTTCTTC
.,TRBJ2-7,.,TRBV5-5,CASSQRVPYEQYF,TGTGCCAGCAGCCAGAGGGTACCCTACGAGCAGTACTTC
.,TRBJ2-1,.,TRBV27,CASSSRYGAGRGNEQFF,TGTGCCAGCAGTTCCCGCTATGGGGCGGGAAGAGGCAATGAGCAGTTCTTC
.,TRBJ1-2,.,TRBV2,CASSDGVGDNYGYTF,TGTGCCAGCAGTGATGGGGTCGGGGATAACTATGGCTACACCTTC
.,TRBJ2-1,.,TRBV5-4,CASSFRSSRGEQFF,TGTGCCAGCAGCTTTCGTTCGAGTCGCGGTGAGCAGTTCTTC
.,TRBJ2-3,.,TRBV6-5,CASSPRPSTDTQYF,TGTGCCAGCAGCCCCCGTCCTAGCACAGATACGCAGTATTTT
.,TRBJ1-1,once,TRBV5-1,CASSWGSYRAGNTEAFF,TGCGCCAGCAGCTGGGGCAGCTACAGGGCAGGGAACACTGAAGCTTTCTTT
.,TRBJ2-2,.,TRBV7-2,CASSSQFSTGELFF,TGTGCCAGCAGTTCCCAATTTAGCACCGGGGAGCTGTTTTTT
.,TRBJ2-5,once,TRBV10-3,CATSGEEETQYF,TGTGCCACCTCGGGGGAGGAGGAGACCCAGTACTTC
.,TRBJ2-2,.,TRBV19,CASRKLRDSNTGELFF,TGTGCCAGTAGGAAACTCCGGGACTCAAACACCGGGGAGCTGTTTTTT
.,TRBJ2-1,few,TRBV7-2,CASSLQVNSYNEQFF,TGTGCCAGCAGCTTACAGGTAAACTCCTACAATGAGCAGTTCTTC
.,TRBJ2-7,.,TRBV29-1,CSVGLREQYF,TGCAGCGTTGGGCTCCGTGAGCAGTACTTC
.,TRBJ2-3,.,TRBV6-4,CASSDSQRDTQYF,TGTGCCAGCAGTGACTCCCAGCGGGATACGCAGTATTTT
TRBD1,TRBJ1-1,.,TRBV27,CASRLQGANTEAFF,TGTGCCAGCAGACTACAGGGGGCAAACACTGAAGCTTTCTTT
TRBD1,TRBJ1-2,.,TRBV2,CASSDPGTGYGYTF,TGTGCCAGCAGTGACCCCGGGACAGGCTATGGCTACACCTTC
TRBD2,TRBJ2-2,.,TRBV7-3,CASSPPAGGPGTGELFF,TGTGCCAGCAGCCCTCCAGCGGGGGGGCCGGGGACCGGGGAGCTGTTTTTT
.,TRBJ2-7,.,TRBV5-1,CASSLAVGSSYEQYF,TGCGCCAGCAGCTTGGCCGTTGGGAGCTCCTACGAGCAGTACTTC